The sequence of this T cell receptor beta chain was determined in a study of cytomegalovirus exposure and HLA in healthy donors. Primers included in the PCR were 60 Vbeta and 13 Jbeta primers. This table comes from immunoSEQ multiplex PCR, and its TCRdb copy is limited to in-frame clones, with some not included. The table includes about 81,000 clones, around four fifths detected once. About this clone: Antigen unknown.

The germline V and J ends were trimmed by 4 bases and 4 bases, with 10 bases remaining between them. Per the germline V gene, CDR1 is SGDLS and CDR2 is YYNGEE. There are 13 residues in the CDR3. Overall study findings and caveats: V- and J-gene trimming in TCR beta was tied to a missense DCLRE1C variant by an analysis performed later. The study recorded over 150 TCR beta chains that were cytomegalovirus-associated.

Unrecorded immune exposures were likely, despite nominal health at sampling. The sequence was obtained from a man aged 50 to 60 in good health and CMV-seropositive. The sequenced sample was PBMCs. The genes are TRBV9 and TRBJ2-3; perhaps TRBD2 as D (6 bases). The CDR3 reads CASSSRLADTQYF. The CDR3 nucleotides read TGTGCCAGCAGCTCTAGACTAGCAGATACGCAGTATTTT.